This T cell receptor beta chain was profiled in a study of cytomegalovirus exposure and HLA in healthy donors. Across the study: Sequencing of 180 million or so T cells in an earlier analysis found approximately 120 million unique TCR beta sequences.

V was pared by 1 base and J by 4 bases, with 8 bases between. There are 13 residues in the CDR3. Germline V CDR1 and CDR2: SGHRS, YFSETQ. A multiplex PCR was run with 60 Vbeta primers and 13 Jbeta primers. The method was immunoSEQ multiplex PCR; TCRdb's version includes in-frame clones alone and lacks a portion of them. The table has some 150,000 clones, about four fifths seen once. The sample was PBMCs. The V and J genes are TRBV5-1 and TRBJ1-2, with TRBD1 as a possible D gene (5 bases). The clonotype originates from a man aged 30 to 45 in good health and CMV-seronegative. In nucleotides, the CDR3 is TGCGCCAGCAGCTTGCAGGGCGGCTATGGCTACACCTTC. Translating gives CASSLQGGYGYTF.